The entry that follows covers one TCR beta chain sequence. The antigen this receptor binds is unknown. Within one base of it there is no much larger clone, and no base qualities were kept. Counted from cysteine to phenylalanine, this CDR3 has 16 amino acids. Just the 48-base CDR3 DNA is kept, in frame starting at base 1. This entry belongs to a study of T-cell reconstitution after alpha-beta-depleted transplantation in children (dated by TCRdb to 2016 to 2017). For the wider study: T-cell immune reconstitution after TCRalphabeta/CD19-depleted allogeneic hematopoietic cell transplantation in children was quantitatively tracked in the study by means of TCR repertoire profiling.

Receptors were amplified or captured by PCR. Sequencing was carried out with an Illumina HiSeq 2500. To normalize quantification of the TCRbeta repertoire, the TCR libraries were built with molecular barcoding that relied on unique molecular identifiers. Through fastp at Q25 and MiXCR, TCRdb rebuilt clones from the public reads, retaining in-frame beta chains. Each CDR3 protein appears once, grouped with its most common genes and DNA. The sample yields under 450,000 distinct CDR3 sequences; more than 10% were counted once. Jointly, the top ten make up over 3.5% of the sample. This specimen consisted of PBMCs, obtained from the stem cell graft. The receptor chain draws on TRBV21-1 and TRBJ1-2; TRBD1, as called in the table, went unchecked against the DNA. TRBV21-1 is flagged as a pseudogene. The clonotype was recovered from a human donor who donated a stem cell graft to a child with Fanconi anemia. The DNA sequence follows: TGTGCCAGCACCCCTATGATATCGGATTCTAACTATGGCTACACCTTC. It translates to CASTPMISDSNYGYTF.